The 5 T cell receptor beta chains given below trace back to one sample, sequenced in a study of CD8+ T cells in alopecia areata. Following RNA extraction, reverse transcription yielded cDNA that acted as the sequencing template. The table came from immunoSEQ multiplex PCR; TCRdb's copy has only in-frame clones and leaves some out. The sample has 100,000 to 150,000 clones; over 60% are singletons. The sequenced sample consisted of CD4+ T cells sorted from blood. The source of these receptors is a human donor in good health.

This chain uses TRBV6-1 with TRBJ2-1; 9 bases map to TRBD2. With 7 bases clipped from V and 8 bases from J, the junction kept 12 bases outside the gene matches. The CDR3 is 15 residues long. Germline V lookup: CDR1 MNHNS, CDR2 SASEGT. The CDR3 region has the DNA TGTGCCAGCAACCGGCTATATAGCGGGGGTGATGAGCAGTTCTTC. Encoded protein: CASNRLYSGGDEQFF.

The genes are TRBV29-1 and TRBJ2-3; D gene uncertain. Trimming stripped 7 bases from V and 4 bases from J, with 18 bases between. The germline CDR1 and CDR2 sequences are SQVTM and ANQGSEA. This CDR3 region has 14 residues. The CDR3 region is CSAANRLRPDTQYF. As DNA, the CDR3 is TGCAGCGCTGCAAATAGACTGCGCCCAGATACGCAGTATTTT.

The chain is built from TRBV29-1 and TRBJ2-2; D is unclear. Germline V gene sequence: CDR1 SQVTM, CDR2 ANQGSEA. V lost 6 bases and J 1 base, leaving 6 bases between the germline ends. The CDR3 is made up of 12 amino acids. CDR3 in amino acids: CSVKENTGELFF. CDR3 DNA sequence: TGCAGCGTAAAGGAGAACACCGGGGAGCTGTTTTTT.

This clone was found once. This specimen includes other DNA sequences encoding the same CDR3. V and J are TRBV7-9 and TRBJ2-3; D unresolved. The length of the CDR3 is 12 residues. Germline V lookup: CDR1 SEHNR, CDR2 FQNEAQ (reference sequence). V was pared by 4 bases and J by 6 bases, with 8 bases between. The CDR3 DNA is TGTGCCAGCAGCTCCGCGCCGGATACGCAGTATTTT. It codes for CASSSAPDTQYF.

The chain employs TRBV7-2 and TRBJ1-5, with unresolved D. Between the trimmed V and J ends, which lost 1 base and 2 bases, there was a span of 6 bases. Germline CDR1 is SGHTA and CDR2 is FQGNSA. This CDR3 region has 14 residues. In DNA, the CDR3 is TGTGCCAGCAGCTTAGTACTGGGCAATCAGCCCCAGCATTTT. Protein: CASSLVLGNQPQHF.